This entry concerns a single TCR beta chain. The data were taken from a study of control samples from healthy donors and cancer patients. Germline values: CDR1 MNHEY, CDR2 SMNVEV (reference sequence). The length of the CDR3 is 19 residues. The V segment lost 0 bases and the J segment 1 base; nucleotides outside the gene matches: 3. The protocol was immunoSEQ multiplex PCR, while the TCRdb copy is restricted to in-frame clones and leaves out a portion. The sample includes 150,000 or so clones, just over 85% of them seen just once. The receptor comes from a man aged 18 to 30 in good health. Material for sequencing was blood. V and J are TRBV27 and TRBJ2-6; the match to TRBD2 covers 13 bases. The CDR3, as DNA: TGTGCCAGCAGTTTATCGGGACTAGCGGGGCTTTCTGGGGCCAACGTCCTGACTTTC. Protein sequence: CASSLSGLAGLSGANVLTF.